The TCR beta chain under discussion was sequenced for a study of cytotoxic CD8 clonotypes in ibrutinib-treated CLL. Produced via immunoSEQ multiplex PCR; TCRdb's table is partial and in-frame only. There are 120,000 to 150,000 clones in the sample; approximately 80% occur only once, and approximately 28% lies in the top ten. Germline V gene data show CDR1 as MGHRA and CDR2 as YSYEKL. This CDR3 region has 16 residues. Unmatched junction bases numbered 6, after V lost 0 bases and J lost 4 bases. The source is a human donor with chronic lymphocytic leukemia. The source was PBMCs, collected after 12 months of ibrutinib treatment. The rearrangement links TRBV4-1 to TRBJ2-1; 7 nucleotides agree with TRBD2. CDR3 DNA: TGCGCCAGCAGCCAAGATCCTAGCGGAACTTACAATGAGCAGTTCTTC. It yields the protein CASSQDPSGTYNEQFF.